This is a list of T cell receptor beta chains from one sample in a study of OX40 agonist ivuxolimab in advanced cancers. The method was immunoSEQ multiplex PCR; TCRdb's version includes in-frame clones alone and lacks a portion of them. The sample has tens of thousands of clones, around 90% seen once. The sample was CD4+ or CD8+ T cells sorted from blood, taken in a trial of the OX40 agonist ivuxolimab. The source is an adult with an advanced solid tumor such as melanoma, head and neck, liver or kidney cancer. Both conserved end residues are part of each CDR3. Fields, in order: CDR3 protein, clone size, J gene, V gene. Some rows mark clone size as missing; the rest say once, few, many or name a class of expanded clone.

CDR3: CASGGGDQPQHF; size: -; J: TRBJ1-5; V: TRBV19
CDR3: CASSEYSGEEQFF; size: -; J: TRBJ2-1; V: TRBV6-5
CDR3: CASSLYGAVYPLHF; size: -; J: TRBJ1-6; V: TRBV27
CDR3: CASSLMRGGQPQHF; size: -; J: TRBJ1-5; V: TRBV27
CDR3: CSVELTSGGPGELFF; size: -; J: TRBJ2-2; V: TRBV29-1
CDR3: CASSMGQGASEQYF; size: -; J: TRBJ2-7; V: TRBV19
CDR3: CASSNRGPTGPQETQYF; size: -; J: TRBJ2-5; V: TRBV21-1
CDR3: CASSIRGAGYEQYF; size: -; J: TRBJ2-7; V: TRBV19
CDR3: CAWSLTRGQETQYF; size: -; J: TRBJ2-5; V: TRBV30
CDR3: CAWSPDGQETQYF; size: once; J: TRBJ2-5; V: TRBV30
CDR3: CASSLGPGVGAEQFF; size: -; J: TRBJ2-1; V: TRBV5-1
CDR3: CASSLGGFANSPLHF; size: -; J: TRBJ1-6; V: TRBV7-2
CDR3: CASRHWGDRHYEQYF; size: -; J: TRBJ2-7; V: TRBV27
CDR3: CSVEGRFGAFF; size: -; J: TRBJ1-1; V: TRBV29-1
CDR3: CASTTHTENTEAFF; size: -; J: TRBJ1-1; V: TRBV6-6
CDR3: CASSQTGTGGYGYTF; size: once; J: TRBJ1-2; V: TRBV6-5
CDR3: CASSLDPGQAGYEQYF; size: -; J: TRBJ2-7; V: TRBV5-1
CDR3: CASSAQGADTQYF; size: -; J: TRBJ2-3; V: TRBV5-1
CDR3: CASPSGAVDSNQPQHF; size: -; J: TRBJ1-5; V: TRBV5-8
CDR3: CASGRLYEQYF; size: -; J: TRBJ2-7; V: TRBV25-1
CDR3: CASSRRTSGTDTQYF; size: -; J: TRBJ2-3; V: TRBV14
CDR3: CASSLRQGGETQYF; size: once; J: TRBJ2-5; V: TRBV4-1
CDR3: CAWSLTDTQYF; size: once; J: TRBJ2-3; V: TRBV30
CDR3: CASSLYIAANTGELFF; size: -; J: TRBJ2-2; V: TRBV7-6
CDR3: CASSPGLRGVANEQFF; size: -; J: TRBJ2-1; V: TRBV18
CDR3: CASSSQDRRQLGQFF; size: -; J: TRBJ2-1; V: TRBV6-6
CDR3: CAWSQASGSQTQYF; size: -; J: TRBJ2-5; V: TRBV30
CDR3: CASSIARTGGGANVLTF; size: -; J: TRBJ2-6; V: TRBV19
CDR3: CASSTGGNQPQHF; size: many; J: TRBJ1-5; V: TRBV7-9
CDR3: CASSQVGQGETQYF; size: -; J: TRBJ2-5; V: TRBV4-1
CDR3: CASSYRTHTIYF; size: -; J: TRBJ1-3; V: TRBV6-5